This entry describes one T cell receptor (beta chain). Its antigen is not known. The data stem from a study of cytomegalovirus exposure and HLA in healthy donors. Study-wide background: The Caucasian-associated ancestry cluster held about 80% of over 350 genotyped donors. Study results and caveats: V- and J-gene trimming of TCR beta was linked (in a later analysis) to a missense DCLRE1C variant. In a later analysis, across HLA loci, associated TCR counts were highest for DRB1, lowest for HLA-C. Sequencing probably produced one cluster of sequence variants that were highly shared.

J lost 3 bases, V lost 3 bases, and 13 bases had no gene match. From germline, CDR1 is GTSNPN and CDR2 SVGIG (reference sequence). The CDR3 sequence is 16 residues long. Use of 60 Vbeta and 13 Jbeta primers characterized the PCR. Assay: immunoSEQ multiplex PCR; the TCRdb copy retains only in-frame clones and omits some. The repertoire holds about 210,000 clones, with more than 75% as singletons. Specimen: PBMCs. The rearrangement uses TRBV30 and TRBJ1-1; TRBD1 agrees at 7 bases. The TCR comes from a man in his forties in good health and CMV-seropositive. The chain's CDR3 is CAWSFPVTGVYTEAFF. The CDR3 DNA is TGTGCCTGGAGCTTCCCCGTTACAGGGGTCTACACTGAAGCTTTCTTT.